The 10 T cell receptor beta chains given below trace back to one sample, sequenced in a study of T cells in women clearing cervical HPV infection. Repertoires were generated with immunoSEQ multiplex PCR, while TCRdb's copy carries only in-frame clones and drops some. Its table lists 25,000 to 30,000 clones. The sequencing sample was made of blood buffy coat. These receptors were taken from a woman aged 18 to 75 with a cervical HPV16 infection that either progressed to CIN3+ or cleared (not recorded which).

With regard to this clone: The read halts 3 residues ahead of the CDR3 end, with the missing end drawn from the germline J gene. V gene TRBV4-1 combines with J gene TRBJ1-2; 7 positions match TRBD1. The CDR3 runs 15 residues. CDR1 and CDR2 from the germline V gene are MGHRA and YSYEKL. Trimming cost V 0 bases and J 6 bases; bases outside gene matches: 7. CDR3 bases read: TGCGCCAGCAGCCAAGACGAAGGGGGCGCACATGGC. Protein: CASSQDEGGAHG. The entire CDR3 is CASSQDEGGAHGYTF.

Remarks on this clone: The CDR3 goes on 3 residues after the read ends, and that part is filled in from the germline J gene. The rearrangement links TRBV6-1 to TRBJ1-4; TRBD1 aligns across 9 bases. CDR1 MNHNS and CDR2 SASEGT come from the germline V gene. The CDR3 has 14 amino acids. Losses at the gene ends were 3 bases for V and 7 bases for J; bases not matched to a gene: 3. The CDR3 DNA, read in part, is TGTGCCAGCAGTGAGACAGGGGGGGGTGAAAAA. It codes for CASSETGGGEK. The complete CDR3 sequence is CASSETGGGEKLFF.

Comments on this clone: The missing CDR3 end, 3 residues past where the read stops, is filled in from the germline J gene. This chain links TRBV2 with TRBJ2-7, with 8 bases matching TRBD1. Unmatched junction bases numbered 7, after V lost 1 base and J lost 2 bases. Germline V lookup: CDR1 SNHLY, CDR2 FYNNEI. The CDR3 extends over 16 amino acids. CDR3 loop: CASSEGGTGHPYEQYF. Partial CDR3 DNA: TGTGCCAGCAGTGAAGGGGGGACAGGTCACCCCTACGAG.

On this clone itself: The read ends 3 residues early relative to the CDR3; the germline J gene fills the gap. The chain combines TRBV20-1 with TRBJ1-5, with 7 nucleotides matching TRBD1. This CDR3 spans 17 amino acids. CDR1 is DFQATT, CDR2 SNEGSKA, per germline (reference sequence). V gave up 0 bases and J gave up 1 base; unmatched junction bases: 9. The DNA read from the CDR3 is TGCAGTGCTAGAGACTACAGGACAGGAGTGAGCAATCAGCCC. It translates to CSARDYRTGVSNQP. The CDR3 in full is CSARDYRTGVSNQPQHF.

In regard to this clone: Coverage ceases 3 residues before the CDR3 finishes, and the germline J gene fills in the end. This chain connects TRBV11-2 to TRBJ2-5, with D possibly TRBD1 on 6 matching bases. V dropped 5 bases and J dropped 2 bases, with 9 bases sitting between them. Germline V gene data show CDR1 as SGHAT and CDR2 as FQNNGV. This CDR3 has 13 amino acids. CDR3: CASSRTEQETQYF. The CDR3 DNA, read in part, is TGTGCCAGCAGCCGGACAGAACAAGAGACC.

About this clone itself: From the germline J gene comes the end of the CDR3, since the read stops 3 residues before it. The chain uses TRBV29-1 and TRBJ2-2, with D possibly being TRBD1 (6 bases). The CDR3 is 15 residues long. Germline V lookup: CDR1 SQVTM, CDR2 ANQGSEA. Trimming removed 0 bases at V and 6 bases at J, with 14 bases between. The sequenced part of the CDR3 DNA is TGCAGCGTTGAAGAAAGGGGGAATATGGCCGGGGAG. This sequence encodes CSVEERGNMAGE. The whole CDR3 is CSVEERGNMAGELFF.

The CDR3 sequence: CSVRVPAAGYTF. The sequenced CDR3 bases are TGCAGCGTACGGGTCCCAGCGGCTGGC. J is TRBJ1-2 and V is TRBV29-1, with D hard to call. The sequence runs out 3 residues before the end of the CDR3; the remainder is reconstructed from the germline J gene. The CDR3 extends over 12 amino acids. CDR1 and CDR2 (germline): SQVTM, ANQGSEA. The V and J ends lost 6 bases and 7 bases respectively, with 15 bases between them.

About this clone itself: The read terminates 3 residues before the CDR3 end, so the remaining end is supplied by the germline J gene. The V and J genes are TRBV13 and TRBJ2-1; 10 bases are a match to TRBD2. CDR1 is PRHDT, CDR2 FYEKMQ, per germline (reference sequence). The CDR3 sequence is 15 residues long. J lost 2 bases, V lost 4 bases, and 2 bases had no gene match. CDR3 loop: CASSSGLAAYNEQFF. CDR3 DNA, as far as it was read: TGTGCCAGCAGCTCCGGACTAGCGGCCTACAATGAG.

For this clone: The missing CDR3 end, 3 residues past where the read stops, is filled in from the germline J gene. The chain couples TRBV29-1 to TRBJ2-1; 7 nucleotides match TRBD1. CDR1 is SQVTM and CDR2 is ANQGSEA in the germline V gene. The CDR3 extends over 15 amino acids. The V and J ends lost 4 bases and 6 bases, in that order; junction bases with no gene match: 12. Incomplete CDR3 DNA: TGCAGCGTTGTCCTAAGAGTAGGGACAGTCAATGAG. The encoded protein is CSVVLRVGTVNE. The whole CDR3 protein is CSVVLRVGTVNEQFF.

A remark on this clone: The CDR3 end falls 3 residues outside the read, so it is completed with the germline J gene. The chain recombines TRBV20-1 with TRBJ2-1; perhaps TRBD1 as D (5 bases). Trimming took 5 bases from V and 6 from J, leaving 14 bases between them. This CDR3 is 13 amino acids long. Germline V lookup: CDR1 DFQATT, CDR2 SNEGSKA (reference sequence). Incomplete CDR3 DNA: TGCAGTGCTCCCCGACAGAGCGCCAATGAG. Its translation is CSAPRQSANE. In full, the CDR3 is CSAPRQSANEQFF.